This T cell receptor beta chain was sequenced during a study of blood T cell repertoires in COVID-19. About the study: T cells, B-cell-depleted T cells, or PBMCs provided the cDNA or gDNA that served as material.

The CDR3 loop spans 16 amino acids. V lost 4 bases and J lost 0; bases outside the gene matches: 9. CDR1 SQVTM and CDR2 ANQGSEA come from the germline V gene. Clones were sequenced by immunoSEQ multiplex PCR, and TCRdb holds only the in-frame ones, with some missing. The sample has approximately 230,000 clones; approximately 83% are singletons. The TCR was taken from an elderly man with acute or convalescent COVID-19. J is TRBJ1-2 and V is TRBV29-1; TRBD1 matches at 9 bases. Sequenced sample: peripheral blood. The CDR3 nucleotides are TGCAGCGTTGTCCGGGACAGGGATTACTCTAACTATGGCTACACCTTC. Amino acids: CSVVRDRDYSNYGYTF.